These T cell receptor beta chains were read from a single sample in a study of chemoradiotherapy in HPV16-positive cancers. The protocol was immunoSEQ multiplex PCR, while the TCRdb copy is restricted to in-frame clones and leaves out a portion. The sample yields fewer than 20,000 clones, more than 75% seen once. Sample collection occurred from a patient who underwent chemoradiotherapy. The receptors shown here come from a human donor with HPV-associated anogenital cancer. Both conserved end residues are part of each CDR3. A D gene is named only where the DNA matches it firmly. For some rows the clone size is stated as once, few or many, or as a class when expanded; others skip it.

>TRBV11-2|few|TRBJ2-7|.
TGTGCCAGCAGCAAAAGACAGGTAGCGTCGAGCGAGCAGTACTTC
CASSKRQVASSEQYF
>TRBV4-2|.|TRBJ2-5|TRBD2
TGTGCCAGCAGCCTAAATCGGGCTAGCGGGGGTTTAGAGACCCAGTACTTC
CASSLNRASGGLETQYF
>TRBV5-1|.|TRBJ1-1|.
TGCGCCAGCAGCTTGGGAGGGGTCACTGAAGCTTTCTTT
CASSLGGVTEAFF
>TRBV10-3|.|TRBJ2-4|.
TGTGCCATCAGTGACTCCGAAGGACTAGCCAAAAACATTCAGTACTTC
CAISDSEGLAKNIQYF
>TRBV2|.|TRBJ1-2|.
TGTGCCAGCAGTGCCGACACAAACTATGGCTACACCTTC
CASSADTNYGYTF
>TRBV5-1|.|TRBJ2-7|.
TGCGCCAGCAGCTTAGCACAGGTCTCGGCCGAGCAGTACTTC
CASSLAQVSAEQYF
>TRBV5-5|.|TRBJ2-5|.
TGTGCCAGCAGCTTGGAGGGACTTTTACAAGAGACCCAGTACTTC
CASSLEGLLQETQYF
>TRBV28|.|TRBJ1-5|.
TGTGCCAGCAGTTTTACCGGGAACTCAGAACAGCCCCAGCATTTT
CASSFTGNSEQPQHF
>TRBV29-1|.|TRBJ2-5|TRBD2
TGCAGCGTGGGTTCAGGGACTAGTGGAGAGACCCAGTACTTC
CSVGSGTSGETQYF
>TRBV27|.|TRBJ2-7|.
TGTGCCAGCAGTTTAGGAGGGGCTCGGGAGCAGTACTTC
CASSLGGAREQYF
>TRBV4-1|.|TRBJ2-1|TRBD2
TGCGCCAGCAGCCAAGATAAGAATCTAGCGGGGGGAAATGAGCAGTTCTTC
CASSQDKNLAGGNEQFF
>TRBV10-3|.|TRBJ1-1|.
TGTGCCATCAGTAAGGGGAGGGGCCTGAACACTGAAGCTTTCTTT
CAISKGRGLNTEAFF
>TRBV2|.|TRBJ1-2|.
TGTGCCAGCAGTGAACCGGGGCAGGGGATGTATGGCTACACCTTC
CASSEPGQGMYGYTF
>TRBV2|.|TRBJ2-7|.
TGTGCCAGCAGCGCGGTCGCCCCCGAGCAGTACTTC
CASSAVAPEQYF
>TRBV5-6|once|TRBJ2-2|.
TGTGCCAGCAGCCCAGGGACCAACACCGGGGAGCTGTTTTTT
CASSPGTNTGELFF
>TRBV28|.|TRBJ2-7|.
TGTGCCAGCAGACCCCCAAACTTTTATGAGCGTTTCCACGAGCAGTACTTC
CASRPPNFYERFHEQYF